What follows is one T cell receptor beta chain and its context. The antigen is undetermined. The data belong to a study of identical twins. Points from the study as a whole: Out-of-frame TCR alpha sharing in monozygotic twins exceeded recombination model predictions. Zero-insertion results could be subject to partial confounding by invariant MAIT and iNKT cells.

The trim removed 6 bases at V and 9 bases at J, leaving 10 bases unmatched. The germline V gene has CDR1 ENHRY and CDR2 SYGVKD. The CDR3 sequence is 14 residues long. A universal primer site arose from template switching, and cDNA bore unique molecular identifiers. TCRdb reprocessed the 5' RACE reads via MiXCR and lists one record per CDR3 protein. The table has about 520,000 distinct CDR3 sequences, approximately 22% seen once. These data are also associated with another study on T cells expressing NK-cell markers. That publication notes: Among the experiments, several used an anti-gamma-delta TCR antibody to restrict sorting to alpha-beta TCR T cells.

Sample: CD4+ T cells sorted from blood. The J gene is TRBJ2-5, the V gene TRBV10-3; 10 nucleotides align to TRBD1. The sequence derives from a woman between 18 and 30 years old in good health. CDR3 DNA: TGTGCCATCAGAGGGACAGGGGACTCAAGGCCCCAGTACTTC. The encoded protein is CAIRGTGDSRPQYF.